The clone carrying this TCR beta chain was recorded at least ten times. TCRdb passed the PCR reads through MiXCR, listing each CDR3 protein once. The table has about 35,000 distinct CDR3 sequences, 19% seen once. The entry originates in a study of molecular identifiers for immune sequencing clone quantification. The germline V gene has CDR1 MGHRA and CDR2 YSYEKL. The CDR3 runs 19 residues. V was trimmed by 1 base and J by 0 bases, leaving 20 bases between them. Source material: naive CD8+ T cells from blood, with Jurkat cell RNA spiked in. Subset given: FACS-sorted CD8+CD4-CCR7+CD45RA+ naive T cells. This TCR came from a human donor in good health. Some libraries in this study had Jurkat cell RNA spiked in. This chain uses TRBV4-1 with TRBJ2-3; D not certain. The CDR3 bases are TGCGCCAGCAGCCAAGTTGCCCTGCCTGGCGGAACTAGCACAGATACGCAGTATTTT. As protein: CASSQVALPGGTSTDTQYF.